This T cell receptor beta chain was sequenced in a study of T cell responses to AZD1222 COVID-19 vaccine. Only in-frame clones appear in the TCRdb table, and some are missing; sequencing was by immunoSEQ multiplex PCR. The sample includes 99,000 or so clones, approximately 89% of them seen just once. This CDR3 has 15 residues. V shed 5 bases and J shed 7 bases, with 15 bases lying between them. CDR1 and CDR2 from the germline V gene are LNHDA and SQIVND (reference sequence). The rearrangement links TRBV19 to TRBJ1-6, with TRBD1 as a possible D gene (5 bases). This specimen consisted of peripheral blood, obtained on day 0 of AZD1222 vaccination. The receptor's source is an adult in good health. The CDR3 loop reads CASSGSAGWNSPLHF. In nucleotides, the CDR3 is TGTGCCAGTAGTGGTTCGGCAGGGTGGAATTCACCCCTCCACTTT.